This TCR beta chain is from a study of shared clonotypes between healthy human individuals. This clone was seen only a few times. The CDR3 extends over 13 amino acids. V lost 9 bases, J lost 7 bases, and 18 bases lay in between. The germline V gene encodes CDR1 SNHLY and CDR2 FYNNEI. Clones were sequenced by immunoSEQ multiplex PCR, and TCRdb holds only the in-frame ones, with some missing. The sample lists over a million clones; roughly 96% were seen once. The gene calls are TRBV2 and TRBJ1-1; D gene ambiguous. Sequencing used naive CD4+ T cells sorted from blood. Subset specified: CD45RA+ positively selected. The clonotype comes from a young man in good health. In nucleotides, the CDR3 is TGTGCCAGTACTTTAGGATGGGAGGGTGAAGCTTTCTTT. Translation gives CASTLGWEGEAFF.